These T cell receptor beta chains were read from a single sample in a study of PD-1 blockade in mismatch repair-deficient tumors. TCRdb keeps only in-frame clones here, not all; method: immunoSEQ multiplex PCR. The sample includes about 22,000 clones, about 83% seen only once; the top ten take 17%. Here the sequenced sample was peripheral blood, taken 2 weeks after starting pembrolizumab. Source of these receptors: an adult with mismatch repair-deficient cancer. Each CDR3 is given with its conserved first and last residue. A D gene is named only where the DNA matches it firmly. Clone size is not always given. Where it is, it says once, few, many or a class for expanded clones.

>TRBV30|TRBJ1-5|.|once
CAWSVGENQPQHF
TGTGCCTGGAGTGTAGGAGAGAATCAGCCCCAGCATTTT
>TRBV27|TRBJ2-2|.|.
CASRRTPGRVNTGELFF
TGTGCCAGCAGACGAACCCCCGGCAGAGTAAACACCGGGGAGCTGTTTTTT
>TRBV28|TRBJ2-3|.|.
CASREGGTDTQYF
TGTGCCAGCAGGGAGGGGGGCACAGATACGCAGTATTTT
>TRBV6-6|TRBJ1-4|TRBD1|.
CASSRDSDEKLFF
TGTGCCAGCAGCCGGGACAGCGATGAAAAACTGTTTTTT
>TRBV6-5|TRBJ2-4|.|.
CASSLLGVAKNIQYF
TGTGCCAGCAGTTTACTAGGGGTAGCCAAAAACATTCAGTACTTC
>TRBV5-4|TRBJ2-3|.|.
CASSLGRALDTQYF
TGTGCCAGCAGCTTGGGGAGGGCCTTGGATACGCAGTATTTT
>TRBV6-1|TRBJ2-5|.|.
CASSRPGTGEETQYF
TGTGCCAGCAGTAGACCCGGGACGGGGGAAGAGACCCAGTACTTC
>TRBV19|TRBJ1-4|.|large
CASSHQDGEKLFF
TGTGCCAGTAGTCATCAGGACGGGGAAAAACTGTTTTTT
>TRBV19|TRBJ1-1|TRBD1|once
CASRMTGRRNTEAFF
TGTGCCAGTAGAATGACAGGGCGGCGGAACACTGAAGCTTTCTTT
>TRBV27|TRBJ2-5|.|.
CASSFSYQETQYF
TGTGCCAGCAGTTTTTCTTACCAAGAGACCCAGTACTTC
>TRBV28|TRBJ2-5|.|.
CASSLSGQETQYF
TGTGCCAGCAGCTTAAGCGGGCAAGAGACCCAGTACTTC
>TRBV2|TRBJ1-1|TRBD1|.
CASSEGGQGNTEAFF
TGTGCCAGCAGTGAAGGGGGACAGGGTAACACTGAAGCTTTCTTT
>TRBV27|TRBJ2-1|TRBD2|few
CASSSWTSFNEQFF
TGTGCCAGCAGTTCATGGACTAGCTTCAATGAGCAGTTCTTC
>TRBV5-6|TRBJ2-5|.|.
CASSLLGAGETQYF
TGTGCCAGCAGCTTGTTGGGGGCTGGAGAGACCCAGTACTTC
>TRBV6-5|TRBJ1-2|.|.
CASSSGPVLRNYGYTF
TGTGCCAGCAGTTCAGGACCGGTTCTCCGAAACTATGGCTACACCTTC
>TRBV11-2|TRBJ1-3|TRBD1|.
CASSTKTGTSGNTIYF
TGTGCCAGCAGCACGAAGACAGGGACCTCTGGAAACACCATATATTTT
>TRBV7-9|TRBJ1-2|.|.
CASSSPRGGDTGNYGYTF
TGTGCCAGCAGCTCCCCTCGGGGGGGGGACACAGGCAACTATGGCTACACCTTC
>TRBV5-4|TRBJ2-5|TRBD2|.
CASSSSGRAGETQYF
TGTGCCAGCAGCAGCAGCGGGAGGGCCGGGGAGACCCAGTACTTC
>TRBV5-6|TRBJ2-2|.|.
CASSSGDTGELFF
TGTGCCAGCAGCTCCGGGGACACCGGGGAGCTGTTTTTT
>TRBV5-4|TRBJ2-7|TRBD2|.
CASRKRETYEQYF
TGTGCCAGCAGGAAGCGGGAGACCTACGAGCAGTACTTC
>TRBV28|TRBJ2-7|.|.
CASSLLGPYEQYF
TGTGCCAGCAGTTTATTAGGTCCCTACGAGCAGTACTTC
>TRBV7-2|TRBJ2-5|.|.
CASRPVPAETQYF
TGTGCCAGCAGACCAGTCCCCGCAGAGACCCAGTACTTC
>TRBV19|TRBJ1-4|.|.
CASSPTGLGGEKLFF
TGTGCCAGTAGTCCTACAGGGTTAGGAGGCGAAAAACTGTTTTTT
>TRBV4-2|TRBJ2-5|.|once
CASSGETQYF
TGTGCCAGCAGCGGGGAGACCCAGTACTTC
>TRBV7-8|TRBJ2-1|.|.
CASSPKGHEQFF
TGTGCCAGCAGCCCAAAGGGCCATGAGCAGTTCTTC
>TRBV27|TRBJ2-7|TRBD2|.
CASSFRRGLAGEGYEQYF
TGTGCCAGCAGTTTTCGGCGAGGACTAGCGGGAGAGGGGTACGAGCAGTACTTC
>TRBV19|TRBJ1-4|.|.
CASSIWQVREKLFF
TGTGCCAGTAGTATATGGCAGGTTCGGGAAAAACTGTTTTTT
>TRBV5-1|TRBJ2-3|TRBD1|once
CASSSLGTGIDTQYF
TGCGCCAGCAGCTCCCTTGGGACAGGGATAGATACGCAGTATTTT
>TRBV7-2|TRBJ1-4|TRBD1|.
CASSLGGTGDLREKLFF
TGTGCCAGCAGCTTAGGGGGGACAGGGGATTTGCGAGAAAAACTGTTTTTT
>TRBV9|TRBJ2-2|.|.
CASSPTRGRKTGELFF
TGTGCCAGCAGCCCCACACGGGGGCGAAAGACCGGGGAGCTGTTTTTT
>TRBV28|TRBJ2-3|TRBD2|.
CASSLFASGRGTQYF
TGTGCCAGCAGTTTATTTGCTAGCGGGAGGGGTACGCAGTATTTT
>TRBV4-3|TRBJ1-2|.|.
CASSQVDSGGNYGYTF
TGCGCCAGCAGCCAAGTTGATTCCGGGGGTAACTATGGCTACACCTTC
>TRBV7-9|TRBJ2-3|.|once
CASRGGHTDTQYF
TGTGCCAGCAGAGGGGGTCACACAGATACGCAGTATTTT
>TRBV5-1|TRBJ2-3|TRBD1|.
CASSLTTTGQGKITQYF
TGCGCCAGCAGCCTTACCACCACGGGACAGGGGAAAATAACGCAGTATTTT
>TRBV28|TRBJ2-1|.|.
CASSLRAGNNEQFF
TGTGCCAGCAGTTTAAGGGCGGGGAACAATGAGCAGTTCTTC
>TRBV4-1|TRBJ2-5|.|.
CASSQGREETQYF
TGCGCCAGCAGCCAAGGAAGGGAAGAGACCCAGTACTTC
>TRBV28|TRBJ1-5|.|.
CASSRFEGADQPQHF
TGTGCCAGCAGTAGGTTCGAGGGAGCCGATCAGCCCCAGCATTTT
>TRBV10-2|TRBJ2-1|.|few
CASSESDYEQFF
TGCGCCAGCAGTGAGTCAGATTACGAGCAGTTCTTC
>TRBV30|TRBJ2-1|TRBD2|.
CAWSLVQRGYNEQFF
TGTGCCTGGAGCCTTGTCCAGCGGGGATACAATGAGCAGTTCTTC